This TCR beta chain came from a study of blood T cell repertoires in COVID-19. As for the study in general: Researchers got acute and convalescent COVID-19 samples from the United States, Italy and Spain. T cells, B-cell-depleted T cells, or PBMCs supplied cDNA or gDNA.

A note on this clone: Within the sample, other DNA sequences also encode this same CDR3.

The CDR3 has 15 residues. V trimming: 2 bases; J trimming: 0 bases; junction bases outside the gene matches: 0. In germline, CDR1 is MNHNS, CDR2 SASEGT. Original data processing: Reference gene primer amplification yielded estimated nucleated cell counts. Profiling relied on immunoSEQ multiplex PCR, and the TCRdb table lists in-frame clones only, not all of them. That table gives V, J and clone size, and the DNA gave D and trimming. The sample lists over 300,000 clones, around 83% seen once, with 1% to 1.5% in the top ten. This sequence joins TRBV6-1 and TRBJ2-3; 9 positions match TRBD2. The sample comprised peripheral blood. This TCR was recovered from a woman in her fifties or sixties with acute or convalescent COVID-19. Here the CDR3 DNA reads TGTGCCAGCAGTGAACTAGCGGGGAGCACAGATACGCAGTATTTT. It is translated as CASSELAGSTDTQYF.